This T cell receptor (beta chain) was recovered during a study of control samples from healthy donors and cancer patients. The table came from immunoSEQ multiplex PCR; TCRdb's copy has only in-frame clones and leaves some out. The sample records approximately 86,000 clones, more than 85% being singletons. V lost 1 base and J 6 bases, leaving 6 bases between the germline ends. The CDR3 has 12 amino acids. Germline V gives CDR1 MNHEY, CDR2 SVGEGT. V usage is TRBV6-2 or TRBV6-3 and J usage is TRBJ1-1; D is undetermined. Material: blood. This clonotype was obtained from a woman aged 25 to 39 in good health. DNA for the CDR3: TGTGCCAGCAGTTACTTTGGGTCTGAAGCTTTCTTT. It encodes CASSYFGSEAFF.